This passage covers 27 T cell receptor beta chains from one sample sequenced in a study of T cell changes during pregnancy in multiple sclerosis. Here immunoSEQ multiplex PCR was the method, and the copy in TCRdb shows in-frame clones only, minus some. The table lists 35,000 to 40,000 clones, about 95% of them singletons. Specimen: CD4+ T cells from peripheral blood mononuclear cells, collected in the second trimester of pregnancy. Receptor source: a female donor with multiple sclerosis, enrolled in a pregnancy study.

This clone has a single count. The CDR3 DNA reads TGTGCCAGCAGCTTAGCGCCCAGCGGGGGAAACACAGATACGCAGTATTTT. Translated: CASSLAPSGGNTDTQYF. J is TRBJ2-3 and V is TRBV7-8; TRBD2 aligns across 8 bases. Germline trimming cut 0 bases from V and 2 bases from J; bases unmatched to any gene: 7. CDR1 and CDR2 (germline): SGHVS, FQNEAQ. The CDR3 contains 17 residues. Variable domain in full (rest from reference TRBV7-8 and TRBJ2-3): GAGVSQSPRYKVAKRGQDVALRCDPISGHVSLFWYQQALGQGPEFLTYFQNEAQLDKSGLPSDRFFAERPEGSVSTLKIQRTQQEDSAVYLCASSLAPSGGNTDTQYFGPGTRLTVL.

The CDR3 DNA reads TGTGCCAGCAGTGTAACGACAGGAGCCAGCTATGGCTACACCTTC. This gives the protein CASSVTTGASYGYTF. The rearrangement joins TRBV2 to TRBJ1-2, with D perhaps matching TRBD1 (6 bases). Trimming cost V 4 bases and J 4 bases, with 16 bases left between them. Germline-derived CDR1 and CDR2 are SNHLY and FYNNEI. This CDR3 has 15 amino acids.

This chain uses TRBV2 with TRBJ2-7; TRBD1 matches 8 bases. Trimming removed 4 bases from V and 11 bases from J; junction bases left unmatched: 7. The CDR3 is 12 residues long. Germline loops: CDR1 SNHLY, CDR2 FYNNEI. The CDR3 reads CASSGSNRGKYF. CDR3 sequence (DNA): TGTGCCAGCAGTGGGTCGAACAGGGGGAAGTACTTC.

The chain joins TRBV5-5 to TRBJ2-6; a weak D match, TRBD2 (5 bases). The CDR3 is 16 residues long. Germline V CDR1 and CDR2: SGHKS, YYEKEE (reference sequence). Trimming pared 5 bases from V and 0 bases from J, leaving 12 bases between. DNA of the CDR3: TGTGCCAGCAGACCCACGGGGAGCTCTGGGGCCAACGTCCTGACTTTC. This codes for CASRPTGSSGANVLTF.

The V call is TRBV4-1, the J call TRBJ2-7; 9 positions agree with TRBD1. The CDR3 has 15 amino acids. With V trimmed by 3 bases and J by 4 bases, 7 bases remained unmatched. Germline CDR1 reads MGHRA; CDR2 reads YSYEKL. Written as DNA, the CDR3 is TGCGCCAGCAGCCACTTGACAGGGGGTCGGTACGAGCAGTACTTC. The encoded protein is CASSHLTGGRYEQYF.

This chain uses TRBV12-5 with TRBJ2-3; TRBD2 matches at 10 bases. Germline CDR1 LGHNT, CDR2 FRNRAP. V shed 5 bases and J 2 bases; nucleotides not matched to a gene: 7. The CDR3 spans 16 residues. The CDR3 DNA reads as TGTGCTAGTGGTCCCGGACTAGCGGCTGACACAGATACGCAGTATTTT. Translated: CASGPGLAADTDTQYF.

The chain employs TRBV2 and TRBJ1-5; 7 nucleotides match TRBD1. The junction had 4 bases not matched to a gene; V was cut back by 5 bases and J by 0 bases. Germline lookup yields CDR1 SNHLY and CDR2 FYNNEI. This CDR3 spans 15 amino acids. CDR3 in amino acids: CASSLQGYSNQPQHF. CDR3 DNA: TGTGCCAGCAGTCTACAGGGGTATAGCAATCAGCCCCAGCATTTT.

This clone appeared a single time. The V and J genes are TRBV5-1 and TRBJ1-6; a possible D gene is TRBD1 (6 bases). Germline V lookup: CDR1 SGHRS, CDR2 YFSETQ. This CDR3 contains 15 residues. Deletions cut 0 bases from V and 5 bases from J, with 9 bases between. The DNA for the CDR3 is TGCGCCAGCAGCTTGGGTCAGGGGAATAATTCACCCCTCCACTTT. This encodes CASSLGQGNNSPLHF.

A note on this clone: The same CDR3 arises from other DNA sequences in this sample as well. The chain uses TRBV2 and TRBJ2-5, with TRBD1 matching 7 bases. Germline V gene lookup returns CDR1 SNHLY and CDR2 FYNNEI. There are 15 residues in the CDR3. The junction had 9 bases not matched to a gene; V was cut back by 6 bases and J by 2 bases. The CDR3 DNA sequence: TGTGCCAGCAGGGGGACACAGGGGATACAAGAGACCCAGTACTTC. Its translation is CASRGTQGIQETQYF. The whole variable domain, remainder taken from reference TRBV2 and TRBJ2-5, is EPEVTQTPSHQVTQMGQEVILRCVPISNHLYFYWYRQILGQKVEFLVSFYNNEISEKSEIFDDQFSVERPDGSNFTLKIRSTKLEDSAMYFCASRGTQGIQETQYFGPGTRLLVL.

The sample holds a few counts of this clone. V is TRBV11-2 and J is TRBJ2-1, with D maybe TRBD1 (6 bases). The CDR3 contains 14 residues. Germline-derived CDR1 and CDR2 are SGHAT and FQNNGV. V was clipped by 1 base and J by 2 bases, with 6 bases between them. CDR3 DNA sequence: TGTGCCAGCAGCTTAGGGACAGCCTACAATGAGCAGTTCTTC. It is translated as CASSLGTAYNEQFF.

This chain uses TRBV29-1 with TRBJ2-7; 8 bases line up with TRBD2. Trimming took 7 bases from V and 4 from J; bases not matched to a gene: 21. Germline V gene data show CDR1 as SQVTM and CDR2 as ANQGSEA. CDR3 length: 17 residues. The CDR3 loop is CSALGGTGGGRRYEQYF. The CDR3 coding sequence is TGCAGCGCCCTAGGAGGGACCGGGGGCGGGAGGCGGTACGAGCAGTACTTC.

J is TRBJ2-2 and V is TRBV6-5; possibly TRBD2 for D (6 bases). The CDR3 is made up of 15 amino acids. Trimming left V 6 bases short and J 6 bases short, with 17 bases between. Germline V CDR1 and CDR2: MNHEY, SVGAGI. The CDR3 loop is CASSPDGGRSGELFF. The DNA of the CDR3 is TGTGCCAGCAGCCCCGACGGAGGGAGGTCCGGGGAGCTGTTTTTT.

The V gene is TRBV29-1, the J gene TRBJ2-1, with TRBD2 matching 10 bases. From germline, CDR1 is SQVTM and CDR2 ANQGSEA. V trimming: 4 bases; J trimming: 2 bases; junction bases outside the gene matches: 8. The CDR3 loop spans 16 amino acids. CDR3: CSVVASGSRPYNEQFF. Here the CDR3 DNA reads TGCAGCGTTGTGGCTAGCGGGAGCCGCCCCTACAATGAGCAGTTCTTC.

The chain combines TRBV15 with TRBJ2-7; 9 positions match TRBD1. The CDR3 runs to 15 residues. Trimming took 5 bases from V and 4 from J; bases not matched to a gene: 9. The germline gives CDR1 LNHNV, CDR2 YYDKDF (reference sequence). The CDR3, as DNA: TGTGCCACCAGCCAGCCGGGGACAGGGCGGTACGAGCAGTACTTC. Translated, it gives CATSQPGTGRYEQYF.

The chain has TRBV29-1 and TRBJ2-7, with 9 bases aligning to TRBD1. With 6 bases clipped from V and 4 bases from J, the junction kept 4 bases outside the gene matches. Germline assignment: CDR1 SQVTM and CDR2 ANQGSEA. The CDR3 spans 12 residues. In nucleotides, the CDR3 is TGCAGCGTACGGGGACAGGGTTACGAGCAGTACTTC. This gives the protein CSVRGQGYEQYF.

This chain uses TRBV2 with TRBJ1-5; tentatively, D is TRBD1 (5 bases). The germline CDR1 and CDR2 sequences are SNHLY and FYNNEI. This CDR3 has 13 residues. V gave up 2 bases and J gave up 6 bases, with 8 bases separating them. DNA of the CDR3: TGTGCCAGCAGTGAACAGGGAACTCAGCCCCAGCATTTT. This translates into CASSEQGTQPQHF.

The chain couples TRBV9 to TRBJ2-1, with a weak D call TRBD2 (6 bases). V dropped 3 bases and J dropped 7 bases, with 17 bases sitting between them. The germline gives CDR1 SGDLS, CDR2 YYNGEE. This CDR3 has 15 amino acids. The CDR3 DNA sequence: TGTGCCAGCAGCGCCGGGGGTAGCGGTGGTAATGAGCAGTTCTTC. Translated, it gives CASSAGGSGGNEQFF.

The chain joins TRBV18 to TRBJ2-5; tentative D call: TRBD1 (5 bases). The V gene's germline CDR1 is KGHSH and CDR2 LQKENI. V lost 0 bases to trimming and J lost 5 bases, with 13 bases between them. The CDR3 is 15 amino acids. Written as DNA, the CDR3 is TGTGCCAGCTCACCACCCTCAGGGATGGGGGAGACCCAGTACTTC. Protein: CASSPPSGMGETQYF.

The gene calls are TRBV6-5 and TRBJ2-1, with D possibly being TRBD2 (6 bases). The V and J ends lost 0 bases and 3 bases respectively, with 12 bases between them. There are 16 residues in the CDR3. Germline values: CDR1 MNHEY, CDR2 SVGAGI. This chain's CDR3 is CASSYSRSSGYNEQFF. CDR3 bases: TGTGCCAGCAGTTACTCGAGAAGTAGCGGCTACAATGAGCAGTTCTTC.

The V and J genes are TRBV5-1 and TRBJ2-5; possibly TRBD1 for D (7 bases). CDR1 is SGHRS, CDR2 YFSETQ, per germline. V was trimmed by 5 bases and J by 3 bases, leaving 17 bases between them. The CDR3 runs 15 residues. The chain's CDR3 is CASRVGGQLEETQYF. The CDR3 DNA follows: TGCGCCAGCAGAGTGGGGGGACAGCTCGAAGAGACCCAGTACTTC.

V usage is TRBV9 and J usage is TRBJ1-2; 9 bases align to TRBD1. The germline gives CDR1 SGDLS, CDR2 YYNGEE. This CDR3 comprises 16 residues. V trimming: 0 bases; J trimming: 7 bases; junction bases outside the gene matches: 10. CDR3 loop: CASSVGARGQGVGYTF. The CDR3 DNA is TGTGCCAGCAGCGTAGGGGCCCGGGGACAGGGAGTTGGCTACACCTTC. Full variable domain (outside the CDR3, taken from reference TRBV9 and TRBJ1-2): DSGVTQTPKHLITATGQRVTLRCSPRSGDLSVYWYQQSLDQGLQFLIQYYNGEERAKGNILERFSAQQFPDLHSELNLSSLELGDSALYFCASSVGARGQGVGYTFGSGTRLTVV.

The chain has TRBV6-1 and TRBJ1-2, with 7 positions matching TRBD1. The CDR3 loop spans 14 amino acids. Trimming removed 4 bases from V and 5 bases from J; junction bases left unmatched: 7. Germline V CDR1 and CDR2: MNHNS, SASEGT. The CDR3 loop is CASSVTDRVYGYTF. The CDR3 region has the DNA TGTGCCAGCAGTGTTACAGACAGGGTATATGGCTACACCTTC.

This chain uses TRBV7-2 with TRBJ2-7, with D perhaps matching TRBD1 (6 bases). Germline CDR1 SGHTA, CDR2 FQGNSA. CDR3 length: 14 residues. Trimming removed 6 bases at V and 0 bases at J, with 12 bases between. Here the CDR3 reads CASSTGSISYEQYF. The CDR3 DNA is TGTGCCAGCAGTACAGGGAGTATCTCCTACGAGCAGTACTTC.

This clone was found once. The chain joins TRBV7-3 to TRBJ2-2; 7 bases are shared with TRBD2. Looked up from germline, CDR1 is SGHTA and CDR2 is FQGTGA. This CDR3 has 14 residues. V lost 5 bases, J lost 8 bases, and 8 bases stayed unmatched. The CDR3 bases are TGTGCCAGCAGCCCTATACGAGCGGGGGGGGAGCTGTTTTTT. It is translated as CASSPIRAGGELFF.

This sequence joins TRBV19 and TRBJ2-6; D might be TRBD2 (6 bases). This CDR3 has 17 residues. Germline V lookup: CDR1 LNHDA, CDR2 SQIVND (reference sequence). The V and J ends lost 3 bases and 1 base respectively, with 13 bases between them. The CDR3 here is CASSISQRASGANVLTF. DNA for the CDR3: TGTGCCAGTAGTATTTCACAGCGGGCATCTGGGGCCAACGTCCTGACTTTC.

This chain uses TRBV14 with TRBJ1-2; tentative D call: TRBD1 (6 bases). The germline V gene has CDR1 SGHDN and CDR2 FVKESK. The length of the CDR3 is 15 residues. Trimming took 6 bases from V and 4 from J, leaving 18 bases between them. In DNA, the CDR3 is TGTGCCAGCAGTTCCAGGCAGGGGACGGGCTATGGCTACACCTTC. As protein: CASSSRQGTGYGYTF. Using reference TRBV14 and TRBJ1-2 for the parts outside the CDR3, the full variable domain is EAGVTQFPSHSVIEKGQTVTLRCDPISGHDNLYWYRRVMGKEIKFLLHFVKESKQDESGMPNNRFLAERTGGTYSTLKVQPAELEDSGVYFCASSSRQGTGYGYTFGSGTRLTVV.

V is TRBV11-2 and J is TRBJ2-2; 8 nucleotides agree with TRBD1. The CDR3 length is 16 residues. The V segment lost 1 base and the J segment 7 bases; nucleotides outside the gene matches: 8. Germline CDR1 and CDR2: SGHAT and FQNNGV. The CDR3 DNA is TGTGCCAGCAGCTTAGGGGCCAGGGGGCGTAGCGGGGAGCTGTTTTTT. Its translation: CASSLGARGRSGELFF.